The 27 T cell receptor beta chains in this list originate from one sample, sequenced in a study of response to subunit inactivated influenza vaccine. TCRdb analysed the RT-PCR reads with MiXCR anew, one entry per CDR3 protein. Seen here are about 650,000 distinct CDR3 sequences, around 14% observed once, and the top ten hold around a tenth. Sequenced material: PBMCs from blood, taken approximately 13 days after vaccination. The origin of the receptors is a man aged 50 or older who received an inactivated influenza vaccine.

The sample holds a few counts of this clonotype. The chain joins TRBV6-2 or TRBV6-3 to TRBJ1-2, with D hard to call. The V and J ends lost 1 base and 8 bases respectively, with 14 bases between them. The CDR3 length is 14 residues. Per the germline V gene, CDR1 is MNHEY and CDR2 is SVGEGT. The CDR3 DNA sequence: TGTGCCAGCAGTTACTATGTCCGGGATGGCGGCTACACCTTC. Its translation is CASSYYVRDGGYTF.

The rearrangement uses TRBV29-1 and TRBJ2-1, with D possibly matching TRBD2 (6 bases). Trimming pared 1 base from V and 2 bases from J, leaving 12 bases between. The CDR3 totals 15 residues. CDR1 and CDR2 from the germline V gene are SQVTM and ANQGSEA. Here the CDR3 DNA reads TGCAGCGTTGAAGGGAGGGGTATGCCCTACAATGAGCAGTTCTTC. Its protein is CSVEGRGMPYNEQFF.

The chain employs TRBV20-1 and TRBJ2-7, with a possible D match to TRBD1 (7 bases). Trimming cost V 6 bases and J 3 bases, with 18 bases left between them. CDR3 length equals 14 residues. Per the germline V gene, CDR1 is DFQATT and CDR2 is SNEGSKA (reference sequence). CDR3 DNA: TGCAGTGCCAGACGGTTCCAGGGGGGCTACGAGCAGTACTTC. Residues: CSARRFQGGYEQYF.

Only a few counts were recorded for this clonotype. The CDR3 coding sequence is TGCAGCGTCCGCCCTTTAGGCACAGATACGCAGTATTTT. Translated: CSVRPLGTDTQYF. The chain recombines TRBV29-1 with TRBJ2-3; D not certain. CDR3 length: 13 residues. Per the germline V gene, CDR1 is SQVTM and CDR2 is ANQGSEA. V dropped 6 bases and J dropped 1 base, with 11 bases sitting between them.

This clonotype was recorded a few times. The V call is TRBV5-1, the J call TRBJ1-4; 11 positions agree with TRBD1. Germline lookup yields CDR1 SGHRS and CDR2 YFSETQ. This CDR3 is built from 14 residues. The V gene end was trimmed by 5 bases and the J gene end by 7 bases; junction bases not matched to a gene: 4. The CDR3 loop is CASRKGQGGEKLFF. CDR3 nucleotides: TGCGCCAGCAGGAAGGGACAGGGGGGTGAAAAACTGTTTTTT.

This clonotype showed up many times. This chain joins TRBV7-2 and TRBJ1-3; no clear D gene. The CDR3 runs 14 residues. The ends were cut back, 5 bases at V and 2 bases at J, with 10 bases in the middle. The germline V gene encodes CDR1 SGHTA and CDR2 FQGNSA. Here the CDR3 DNA reads TGTGCCAGCAGCCCGGGGAGAGCTGGAAACACCATATATTTT. Its protein is CASSPGRAGNTIYF.

A few counts support this clonotype. V and J are TRBV20-1 and TRBJ2-4; 8 bases agree with TRBD1. The J segment lost 0 bases and the V segment lost 6 bases, leaving 4 bases of the junction unmatched. The CDR3 has 14 residues. From germline, CDR1 is DFQATT and CDR2 SNEGSKA (reference sequence). The CDR3 DNA sequence: TGCAGTGCGATGGACAGGGAAGCCAAAAACATTCAGTACTTC. Amino acid sequence: CSAMDREAKNIQYF.

This clonotype was counted ten times or more. V and J are TRBV27 and TRBJ2-3; TRBD2 agrees at 7 bases. Trimming at V came to 6 bases and at J to 4 bases, leaving 16 bases not matched to a gene. Germline V gene lookup returns CDR1 MNHEY and CDR2 SMNVEV (reference sequence). CDR3 length equals 17 residues. CDR3 in amino acids: CASSHRTNPRGADTQYF. In DNA, the CDR3 is TGTGCCAGCAGCCATAGGACTAACCCCCGGGGGGCAGATACGCAGTATTTT.

This clonotype was recorded a few times. The chain combines TRBV20-1 with TRBJ1-2, with D perhaps matching TRBD1 (6 bases). The CDR3 runs to 14 residues. V was clipped by 5 bases and J by 8 bases, with 21 bases between them. Germline V lookup: CDR1 DFQATT, CDR2 SNEGSKA (reference sequence). DNA of the CDR3: TGCAGTGCTGCCCGGGACACCTTCCCAGGGGGCTACACCTTC. It translates to CSAARDTFPGGYTF.

This chain links TRBV11-2 with TRBJ2-5, with a tentative D call TRBD1 (6 bases). The CDR3 extends over 16 amino acids. Germline CDR1 reads SGHAT; CDR2 reads FQNNGV. V shed 2 bases and J shed 5 bases, with 18 bases lying between them. This chain's CDR3 is CASSLLSGAPGETQYF. In nucleotides, the CDR3 is TGTGCCAGCAGCTTATTATCAGGGGCCCCGGGGGAGACCCAGTACTTC. Filled out from reference TRBV11-2 and TRBJ2-5, the complete variable domain reads EAGVAQSPRYKIIEKRQSVAFWCNPISGHATLYWYQQILGQGPKLLIQFQNNGVVDDSQLPKDRFSAERLKGVDSTLKIQPAKLEDSAVYLCASSLLSGAPGETQYFGPGTRLLVL.

This clonotype was seen more than once but under ten times. The chain carries TRBV20-1 and TRBJ1-6; 9 nucleotides line up with TRBD1. Trimming removed 4 bases from V and 7 bases from J; junction bases left unmatched: 5. CDR1 DFQATT and CDR2 SNEGSKA come from the germline V gene (reference sequence). CDR3 size: 14 residues. The CDR3 sequence: CSAKGQGSNSPLHF. CDR3 DNA: TGCAGTGCTAAAGGACAGGGGAGCAATTCACCCCTCCACTTT.

The V and J genes are TRBV18 and TRBJ2-4; TRBD2 is a possible D gene (5 bases). CDR3 length equals 19 residues. Trimming removed 3 bases from V and 0 bases from J, with 21 bases in between. The V gene's germline CDR1 is KGHSH and CDR2 LQKENI. CDR3 residues: CASSPGQDGLISAKNIQYF. For the CDR3, the DNA is TGTGCCAGCTCACCCGGTCAAGATGGACTCATTTCAGCCAAAAACATTCAGTACTTC. Based on the CDR3 plus reference TRBV18 and TRBJ2-4, the full variable domain is NAGVMQNPRHLVRRRGQEARLRCSPMKGHSHVYWYRQLPEEGLKFMVYLQKENIIDESGMPKERFSAEFPKEGPSILRIQQVVRGDSAAYFCASSPGQDGLISAKNIQYFGAGTRLSVL.

In this sample, this clonotype turned up a few times. The rearrangement links TRBV20-1 to TRBJ2-3; D is possibly TRBD1 or TRBD2 (5 bases each). This CDR3 contains 14 residues. With 1 base removed from V and 2 bases from J, the gap between germline ends came to 10 bases. Germline-derived CDR1 and CDR2 are DFQATT and SNEGSKA (reference sequence). The CDR3 spells CSARGQGDTDTQYF. In nucleotides, the CDR3 is TGCAGTGCTAGAGGCCAGGGAGACACAGATACGCAGTATTTT.

This chain joins TRBV20-1 and TRBJ1-4; D perhaps matches TRBD1 (6 bases). The CDR3 has 12 amino acids. V lost 5 bases and J lost 14, with 18 bases in between. Germline CDR1 and CDR2: DFQATT and SNEGSKA (reference sequence). CDR3 sequence (DNA): TGCAGTGCTCACACGGAGGGGGGTAAGCTGTTTTTT. Its protein product is CSAHTEGGKLFF.

V gene TRBV18 combines with J gene TRBJ2-5; tentatively, D is TRBD1 (6 bases). The germline V gene encodes CDR1 KGHSH and CDR2 LQKENI. With 0 bases removed from V and 2 bases from J, the gap between germline ends came to 7 bases. This CDR3 spans 14 amino acids. The CDR3 region has the DNA TGTGCCAGCTCACCACCTCAGGGGCAAGAGACCCAGTACTTC. It encodes CASSPPQGQETQYF.

The gene calls are TRBV15 and TRBJ2-1; D unclear. The CDR3 sequence is 15 residues long. V lost 0 bases and J 3 bases, leaving 9 bases between the germline ends. Germline V gene lookup returns CDR1 LNHNV and CDR2 YYDKDF (reference sequence). The CDR3 protein is CATSRDRGVYNEQFF. Written as DNA, the CDR3 is TGTGCCACCAGCAGAGATCGCGGAGTCTACAATGAGCAGTTCTTC.

This clonotype turned up a few times. J is TRBJ2-7 and V is TRBV7-2; D remains ambiguous. The germline gives CDR1 SGHTA, CDR2 FQGNSA. V shed 3 bases and J shed 7 bases, with 13 bases lying between them. The CDR3 consists of 13 residues. Here the CDR3 reads CASSFSVAREQYF. CDR3 DNA: TGTGCCAGCAGCTTTTCGGTAGCTCGGGAGCAGTACTTC.

This clonotype came up many times. The chain recombines TRBV5-1 with TRBJ2-3, with D tentatively TRBD1 (6 bases). Germline CDR1 SGHRS, CDR2 YFSETQ. The ends were cut back, 0 bases at V and 6 bases at J, with 14 bases in the middle. This CDR3 is built from 15 residues. The CDR3 reads CASSLAGQGMDTQYF. For the CDR3, the DNA is TGCGCCAGCAGCTTGGCAGGCCAGGGGATGGATACGCAGTATTTT.

Ten or more counts support this clonotype. The chain recombines TRBV5-6 with TRBJ1-1, with D unresolved. CDR1 is SGHDT and CDR2 is YYEEEE in the germline V gene. Trimming took off 1 base at V and 6 bases at J, with 16 bases between the two ends. The CDR3 totals 15 residues. CDR3 in DNA: TGTGCCAGCAGCTTGAGGTCCCCCGGAATACCTGAAGCTTTCTTT. It is translated as CASSLRSPGIPEAFF.

This clonotype was seen a few times. The chain combines TRBV5-1 with TRBJ2-7; tentatively, D is TRBD1 (5 bases). V lost 0 bases, J lost 7 bases, and 11 bases lay in between. The CDR3 covers 13 residues. Germline assignment: CDR1 SGHRS and CDR2 YFSETQ. For the CDR3, the DNA is TGCGCCAGCAGCTTGGTGACAGCTGGGGAGCAGTACTTC. Encoded protein: CASSLVTAGEQYF.

This chain uses TRBV29-1 with TRBJ2-1; weak D call: TRBD2 (6 bases). CDR1 and CDR2 from the germline V gene are SQVTM and ANQGSEA. The CDR3 loop spans 15 amino acids. Trimming shortened V by 1 base and J by 7 bases, and 17 bases separated the two germline ends. The DNA of the CDR3 is TGCAGCGTTGAAGGTGGGGGGTTCGAAGGGAATGAGCAGTTCTTC. It is translated as CSVEGGGFEGNEQFF.

This clonotype was counted ten times or more. This chain connects TRBV11-2 to TRBJ1-2, with D tentatively TRBD1 (5 bases). Trimming stripped 5 bases from V and 2 bases from J, with 12 bases between. The germline gives CDR1 SGHAT, CDR2 FQNNGV. The CDR3 extends over 14 amino acids. CDR3 DNA: TGTGCCAGCAGCCCTAGGGGCCCGAACTATGGCTACACCTTC. Amino acid sequence: CASSPRGPNYGYTF.

Concerning this clonotype: One junction end does not reproduce the germline sequence, and a read error may be involved. The chain joins TRBV7-2 to TRBJ2-7, with a weak D call TRBD1 (6 bases). There are 15 residues in the CDR3. Germline V CDR1 and CDR2: SGHTA, FQGNSA. Here the CDR3 DNA reads TGTGCCAACAGCGAAAGGGGGTATACAACCTACGAGCAGTACTTC. As protein: CANSERGYTTYEQYF.

This rearrangement joins TRBV6-2 or TRBV6-3 to TRBJ1-1; TRBD1 might be the D (6 bases). The CDR3 is 11 residues long. CDR1 is MNHEY and CDR2 is SVGEGT in the germline V gene. Between the trimmed V and J ends, which lost 4 bases and 7 bases, there was a span of 7 bases. CDR3: CASSSQGEAFF. The CDR3 DNA reads TGTGCCAGCAGTTCACAGGGTGAAGCTTTCTTT.

This clonotype was observed a handful of times. One end of the junction does not line up with germline, which may come from a read error. The gene calls are TRBV5-1 and TRBJ2-3, with D perhaps TRBD1 (6 bases). CDR3 length equals 15 residues. Germline loops: CDR1 SGHRS, CDR2 YFSETQ. The CDR3 here is CASSEDRFSRDTQYF. The CDR3 nucleotides are TGCGCCAGCAGCGAAGACAGGTTTAGCAGAGATACGCAGTATTTT.

J is TRBJ1-1 and V is TRBV7-9; 9 nucleotides agree with TRBD1. Germline assignment: CDR1 SEHNR and CDR2 FQNEAQ (reference sequence). The CDR3 totals 16 residues. V lost 4 bases to trimming and J lost 7 bases; unmatched junction nucleotides: 13. CDR3 loop: CASSSERGRTGVEAFF. CDR3 sequence (DNA): TGTGCCAGCAGCTCCGAGCGTGGACGGACAGGGGTTGAAGCTTTCTTT. The full variable domain, in which reference TRBV7-9 and TRBJ1-1 provide the parts outside the CDR3, is DTGVSQNPRHKITKRGQNVTFRCDPISEHNRLYWYRQTLGQGPEFLTYFQNEAQLEKSRLLSDRFSAERPKGSFSTLEIQRTEQGDSAMYLCASSSERGRTGVEAFFGQGTRLTVV.

The chain has TRBV30 and TRBJ2-7; TRBD1 might be the D (5 bases). The germline V and J ends were trimmed by 1 base and 3 bases, with 13 bases remaining between them. There are 14 residues in the CDR3. Germline V CDR1 and CDR2: GTSNPN, SVGIG (reference sequence). The chain's CDR3 is CAWSAGPLRYEQYF. CDR3 nucleotide sequence: TGTGCCTGGAGTGCAGGGCCTTTACGCTACGAGCAGTACTTC.